The TCR beta chain under discussion was sequenced for a study of response to subunit inactivated influenza vaccine. This clonotype was seen only a few times. Its specificity is not known. The CDR3 runs 13 residues. Germline V lookup: CDR1 DFQATT, CDR2 SNEGSKA (reference sequence). With 6 bases removed from V and 4 bases from J, the gap between germline ends came to 10 bases. TCRdb recomputed calls from the RT-PCR reads with MiXCR, one row per CDR3 protein. The table lists around 170,000 distinct CDR3 sequences, roughly a tenth of them singletons, with 35% to 40% in the top ten. Findings of the study overall: After each seasonal influenza vaccination, few new T cells are recruited, the authors suggested.

The material sequenced was CD8+ T cells sorted from PBMCs, taken less than 30 months after vaccination. This clonotype was sampled from a man in his fifties or sixties who received an inactivated influenza vaccine. V usage is TRBV20-1 and J usage is TRBJ1-6; D call uncertain. The chain's CDR3 is CSAQWQYNSPLHF. As DNA, the CDR3 is TGCAGTGCCCAGTGGCAGTATAATTCACCCCTCCACTTT.